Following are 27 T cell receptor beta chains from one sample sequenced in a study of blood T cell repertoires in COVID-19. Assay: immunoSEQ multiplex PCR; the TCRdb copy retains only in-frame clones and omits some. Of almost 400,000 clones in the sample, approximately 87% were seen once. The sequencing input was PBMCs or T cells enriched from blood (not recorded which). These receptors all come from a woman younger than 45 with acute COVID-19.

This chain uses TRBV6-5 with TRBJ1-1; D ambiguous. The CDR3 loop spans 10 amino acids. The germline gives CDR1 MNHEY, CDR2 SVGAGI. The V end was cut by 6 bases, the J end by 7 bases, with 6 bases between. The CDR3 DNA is TGTGCCAGCAGGGGAGTTGAAGCTTTCTTT. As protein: CASRGVEAFF.

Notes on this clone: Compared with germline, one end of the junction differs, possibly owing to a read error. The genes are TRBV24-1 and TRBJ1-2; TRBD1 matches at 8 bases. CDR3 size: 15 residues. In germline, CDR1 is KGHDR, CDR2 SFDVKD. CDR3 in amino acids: CATSDSRRGLDGHTF. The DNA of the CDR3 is TGTGCCACCAGTGACTCTCGCAGGGGGCTAGATGGCCACACCTTC.

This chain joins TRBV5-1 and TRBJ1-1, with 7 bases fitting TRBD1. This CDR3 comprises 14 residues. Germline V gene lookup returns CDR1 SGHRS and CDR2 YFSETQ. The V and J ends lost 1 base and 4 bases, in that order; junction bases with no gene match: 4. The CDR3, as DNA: TGCGCCAGCAGCTTGAGGGGGCTGGGCACTGAAGCTTTCTTT. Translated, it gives CASSLRGLGTEAFF.

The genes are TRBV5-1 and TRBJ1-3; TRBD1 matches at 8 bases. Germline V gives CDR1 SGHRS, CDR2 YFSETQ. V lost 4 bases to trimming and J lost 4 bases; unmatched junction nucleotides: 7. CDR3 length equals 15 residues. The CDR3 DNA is TGCGCCAGCAGCACCCGACAGGGGCTCGGAAACACCATATATTTT. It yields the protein CASSTRQGLGNTIYF.

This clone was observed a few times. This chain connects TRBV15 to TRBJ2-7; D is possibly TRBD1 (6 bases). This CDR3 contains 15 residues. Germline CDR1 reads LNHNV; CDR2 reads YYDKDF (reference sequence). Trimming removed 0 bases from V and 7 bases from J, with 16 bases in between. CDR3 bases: TGTGCCACCAGCAGAGATCGGAACAGGGTCGGGGAGCAGTACTTC. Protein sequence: CATSRDRNRVGEQYF.

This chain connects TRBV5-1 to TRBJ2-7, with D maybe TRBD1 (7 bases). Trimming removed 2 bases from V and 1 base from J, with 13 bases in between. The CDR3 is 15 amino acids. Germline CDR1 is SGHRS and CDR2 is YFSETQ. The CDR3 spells CASSLGGTASYEQYF. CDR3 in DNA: TGCGCCAGCAGCTTAGGAGGGACAGCATCCTACGAGCAGTACTTC.

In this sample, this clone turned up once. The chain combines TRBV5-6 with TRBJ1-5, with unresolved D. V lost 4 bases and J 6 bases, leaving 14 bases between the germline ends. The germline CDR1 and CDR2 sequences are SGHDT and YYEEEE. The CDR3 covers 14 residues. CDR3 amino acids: CASSLGRGSQPQHF. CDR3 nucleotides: TGTGCCAGCAGCCTGGGCCGAGGGAGTCAGCCCCAGCATTTT. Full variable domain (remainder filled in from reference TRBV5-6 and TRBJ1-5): DAGVTQSPTHLIKTRGQQVTLRCSPKSGHDTVSWYQQALGQGPQFIFQYYEEEERQRGNFPDRFSGHQFPNYSSELNVNALLLGDSALYLCASSLGRGSQPQHFGDGTRLSIL.

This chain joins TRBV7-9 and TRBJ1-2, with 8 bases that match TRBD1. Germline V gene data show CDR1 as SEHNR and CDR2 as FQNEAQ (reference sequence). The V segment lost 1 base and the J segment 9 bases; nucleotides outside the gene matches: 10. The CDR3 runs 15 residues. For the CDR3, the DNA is TGTGCCAGCAGCTTAGGTACAGGGGGGTTAACCCGCTACACCTTC. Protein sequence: CASSLGTGGLTRYTF. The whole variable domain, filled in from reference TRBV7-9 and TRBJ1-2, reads DTGVSQNPRHKITKRGQNVTFRCDPISEHNRLYWYRQTLGQGPEFLTYFQNEAQLEKSRLLSDRFSAERPKGSFSTLEIQRTEQGDSAMYLCASSLGTGGLTRYTFGSGTRLTVV.

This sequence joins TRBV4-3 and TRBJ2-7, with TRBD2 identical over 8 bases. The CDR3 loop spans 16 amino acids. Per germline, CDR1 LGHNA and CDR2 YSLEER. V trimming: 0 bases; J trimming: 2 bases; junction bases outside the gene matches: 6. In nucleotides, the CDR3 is TGCGCCAGCAGCCAAGATAGCGGGGATAAGCCCTACGAGCAGTACTTC. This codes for CASSQDSGDKPYEQYF.

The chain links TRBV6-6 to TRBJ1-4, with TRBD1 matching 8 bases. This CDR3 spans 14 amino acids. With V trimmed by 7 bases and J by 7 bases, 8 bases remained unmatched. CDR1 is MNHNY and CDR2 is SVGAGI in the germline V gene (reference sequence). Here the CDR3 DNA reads TGTGCCAGCACCCTAAGACAGGGGAGTGAAAAACTGTTTTTT. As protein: CASTLRQGSEKLFF.

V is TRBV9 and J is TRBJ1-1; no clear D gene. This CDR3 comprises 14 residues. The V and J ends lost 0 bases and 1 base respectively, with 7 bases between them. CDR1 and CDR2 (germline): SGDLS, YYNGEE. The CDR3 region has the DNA TGTGCCAGCAGCGTAGCGCAGGCGAACACTGAAGCTTTCTTT. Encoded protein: CASSVAQANTEAFF.

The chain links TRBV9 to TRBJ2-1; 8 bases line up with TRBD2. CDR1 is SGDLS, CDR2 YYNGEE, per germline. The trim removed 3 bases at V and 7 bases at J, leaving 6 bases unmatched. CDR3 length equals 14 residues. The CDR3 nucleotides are TGTGCCAGCAGCGAGACGGGGGGGCCGAATGAGCAGTTCTTC. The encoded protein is CASSETGGPNEQFF.

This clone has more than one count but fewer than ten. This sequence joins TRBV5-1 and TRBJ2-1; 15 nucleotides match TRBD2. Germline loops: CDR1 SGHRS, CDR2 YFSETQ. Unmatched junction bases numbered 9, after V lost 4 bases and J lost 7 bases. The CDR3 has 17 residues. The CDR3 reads CASSPGLAGGLWNEQFF. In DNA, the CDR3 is TGCGCCAGCAGCCCAGGACTAGCGGGGGGGCTATGGAATGAGCAGTTCTTC.

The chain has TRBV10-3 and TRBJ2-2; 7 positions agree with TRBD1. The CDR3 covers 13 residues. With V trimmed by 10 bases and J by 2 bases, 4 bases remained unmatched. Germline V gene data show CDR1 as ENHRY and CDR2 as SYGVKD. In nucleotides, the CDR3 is TGTGCCACACAGGGGTCCAACACCGGGGAGCTGTTTTTT. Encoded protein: CATQGSNTGELFF.

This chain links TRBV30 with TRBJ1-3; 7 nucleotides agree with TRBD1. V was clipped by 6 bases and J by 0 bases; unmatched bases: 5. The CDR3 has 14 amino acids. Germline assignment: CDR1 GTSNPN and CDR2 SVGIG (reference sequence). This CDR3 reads CACQTGNSGNTIYF. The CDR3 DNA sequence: TGTGCCTGTCAGACAGGGAACTCTGGAAACACCATATATTTT.

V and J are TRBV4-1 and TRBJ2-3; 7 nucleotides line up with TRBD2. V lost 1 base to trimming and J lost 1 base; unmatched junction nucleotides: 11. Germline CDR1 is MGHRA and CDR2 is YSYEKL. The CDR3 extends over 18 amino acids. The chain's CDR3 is CASSQVLSGAGGTDTQYF. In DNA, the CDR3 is TGCGCCAGCAGCCAAGTTTTAAGCGGGGCGGGGGGCACAGATACGCAGTATTTT.

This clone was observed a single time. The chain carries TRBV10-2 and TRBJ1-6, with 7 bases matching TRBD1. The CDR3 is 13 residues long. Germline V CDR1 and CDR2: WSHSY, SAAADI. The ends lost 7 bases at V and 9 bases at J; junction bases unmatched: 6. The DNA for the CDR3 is TGCGCCAGCACCTTCGGACAGGCTTCACCCCTCCACTTT. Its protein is CASTFGQASPLHF.

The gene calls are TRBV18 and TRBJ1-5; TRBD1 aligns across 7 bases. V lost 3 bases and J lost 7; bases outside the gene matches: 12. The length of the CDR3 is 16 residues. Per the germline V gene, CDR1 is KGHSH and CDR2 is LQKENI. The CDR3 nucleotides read TGTGCCAGCTCACCTGGCTCCGGACAGGCAGGACAGCCCCAGCATTTT. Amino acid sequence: CASSPGSGQAGQPQHF.

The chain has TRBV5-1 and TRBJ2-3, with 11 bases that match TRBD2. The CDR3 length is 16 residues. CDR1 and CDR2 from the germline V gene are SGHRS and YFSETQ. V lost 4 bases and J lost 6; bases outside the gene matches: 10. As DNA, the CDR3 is TGCGCCAGCAGCCGGGCTAGCGGGGGGCAGAGGGATACGCAGTATTTT. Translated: CASSRASGGQRDTQYF.

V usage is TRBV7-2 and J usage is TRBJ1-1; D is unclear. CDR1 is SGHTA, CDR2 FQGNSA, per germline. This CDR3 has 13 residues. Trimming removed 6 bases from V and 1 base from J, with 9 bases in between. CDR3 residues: CASRTRQNTEAFF. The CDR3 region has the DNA TGTGCCAGCAGGACCAGACAGAACACTGAAGCTTTCTTT.

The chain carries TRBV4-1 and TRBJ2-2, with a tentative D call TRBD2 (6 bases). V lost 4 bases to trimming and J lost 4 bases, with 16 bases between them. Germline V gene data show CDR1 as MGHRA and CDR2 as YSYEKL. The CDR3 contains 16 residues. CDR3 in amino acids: CASSLPPGGGTGELFF. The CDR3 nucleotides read TGCGCCAGCAGCCTCCCCCCCGGGGGTGGCACCGGGGAGCTGTTTTTT.

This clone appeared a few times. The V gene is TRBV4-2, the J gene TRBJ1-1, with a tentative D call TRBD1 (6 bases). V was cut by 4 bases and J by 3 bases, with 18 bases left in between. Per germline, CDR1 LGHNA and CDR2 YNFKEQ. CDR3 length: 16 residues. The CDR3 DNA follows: TGTGCCAGCAGCCCCCCTAGGGGGATTAAATACACTGAAGCTTTCTTT. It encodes CASSPPRGIKYTEAFF.

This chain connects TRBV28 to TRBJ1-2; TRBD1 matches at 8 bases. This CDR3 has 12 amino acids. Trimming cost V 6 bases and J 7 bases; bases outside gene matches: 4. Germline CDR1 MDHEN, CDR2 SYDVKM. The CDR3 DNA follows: TGTGCCAGCAGAACCGACAGGGGTGGCTACACCTTC. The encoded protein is CASRTDRGGYTF.

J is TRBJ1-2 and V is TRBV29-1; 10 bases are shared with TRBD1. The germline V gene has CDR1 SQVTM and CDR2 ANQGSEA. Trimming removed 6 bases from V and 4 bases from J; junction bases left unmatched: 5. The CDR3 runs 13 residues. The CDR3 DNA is TGCAGCGTCGGACAGGGGGGGACCTATGGCTACACCTTC. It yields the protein CSVGQGGTYGYTF.

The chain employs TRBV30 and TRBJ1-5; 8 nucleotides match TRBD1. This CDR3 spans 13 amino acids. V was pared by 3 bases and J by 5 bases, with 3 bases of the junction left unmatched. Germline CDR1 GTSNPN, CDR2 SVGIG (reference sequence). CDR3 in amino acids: CAWSPQGDQPQHF. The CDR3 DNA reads TGTGCCTGGAGCCCACAGGGGGATCAGCCCCAGCATTTT.

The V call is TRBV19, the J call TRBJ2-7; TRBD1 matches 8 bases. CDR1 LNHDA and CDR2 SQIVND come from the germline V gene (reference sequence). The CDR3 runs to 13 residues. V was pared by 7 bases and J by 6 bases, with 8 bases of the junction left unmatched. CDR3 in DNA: TGTGCCAGTAATCAGGCAGGGGGCTTCGAGCAGTACTTC. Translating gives CASNQAGGFEQYF.

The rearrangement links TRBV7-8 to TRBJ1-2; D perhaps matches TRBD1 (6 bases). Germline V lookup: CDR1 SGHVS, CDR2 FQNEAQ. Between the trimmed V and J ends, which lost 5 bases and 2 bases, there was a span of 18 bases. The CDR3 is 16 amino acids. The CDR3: CASSAHPRDTNYGYTF. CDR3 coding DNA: TGTGCCAGCAGCGCCCATCCCAGGGACACAAACTATGGCTACACCTTC.